What follows describes a single T cell receptor (beta chain). Its antigen is not known. The data belong to a study of cytomegalovirus exposure and HLA in healthy donors. Findings and caveats of the study: In a later analysis, most CMV-associated TCR beta chains appeared HLA-restricted. The authors judged a highly shared variant cluster likely a sequencing artifact. A later analysis found common viral pathogens apparently linked to several of the most significant clusters.

V was trimmed by 8 bases and J by 1 base, leaving 17 bases between them. In germline, CDR1 is SGHVS, CDR2 FQNEAQ. CDR3 length: 15 amino acids. The PCR made use of 60 Vbeta and 13 Jbeta primers. TCRdb keeps only in-frame clones here, not all; method: immunoSEQ multiplex PCR. Among approximately 140,000 clones, 70% to 80% were seen once, and the ten largest hold about 6.8%. The sequencing sample was made of PBMCs. The sequence was collected from a woman aged 40 to 55 in good health and CMV-seropositive. The J gene is TRBJ1-1, the V gene TRBV7-8; D not resolved. In DNA, the CDR3 is TGTGCCAGCCGACGCCCGGGGATTCGGAACACTGAAGCTTTCTTT. Translating gives CASRRPGIRNTEAFF.